The T cell receptor (beta chain) described here comes from a study of cytomegalovirus exposure and HLA in healthy donors. General study findings and limits: Serostatus for CMV was the only available immune exposure information.

The PCR was carried out with 60 Vbeta primers and 13 Jbeta primers. Data came from immunoSEQ multiplex PCR; TCRdb stores just in-frame clones and leaves some out. The sample records some 84,000 clones, 63% being singletons. The V gene lost 0 bases and the J gene lost 9 bases, with 15 bases spanning the gap. The germline CDR1 and CDR2 sequences are SGHRS and YFSETQ. This CDR3 is built from 14 residues. As concerns this clone: Its antigen is not identified.

The chain has TRBV5-1 and TRBJ2-5; tentative D call: TRBD1 (6 bases). Input material: PBMCs. This clonotype was obtained from a woman between 35 and 50 years old in good health and CMV-seropositive. The CDR3 spells CASSLGQATEPQYF. CDR3 bases: TGCGCCAGCAGCTTGGGACAGGCCACGGAACCCCAGTACTTC.